This T cell receptor beta chain comes out of a study of response to subunit inactivated influenza vaccine. Study-wide results and limits: Authors suggested each seasonal flu vaccination may recruit only limited numbers of new T cells.

TCRdb re-called the RT-PCR reads with MiXCR, one entry per CDR3 protein. Among 500,000 or so distinct CDR3 sequences, 16% were seen once, and the ten largest hold less than 4%. In regard to this clonotype: As yet, its antigen is unknown.

Germline V gives CDR1 SGHRS, CDR2 YFSETQ. The ends lost 4 bases at V and 1 base at J; junction bases unmatched: 12. This CDR3 has 18 amino acids. The input for sequencing was CD4+ T cells sorted from PBMCs, taken 23 to 25 months after vaccination. This chain links TRBV5-1 with TRBJ2-5; 11 nucleotides line up with TRBD2. The receptor's source is a man aged 45 to 75 who received an inactivated influenza vaccine. The CDR3 is CASSPSRVSGGGQETQYF. CDR3 sequence (DNA): TGCGCCAGCAGCCCGAGTCGGGTTAGCGGGGGGGGCCAAGAGACCCAGTACTTC.